A selection of T cell receptor beta chains follows, all from one sample in a study of cytomegalovirus exposure and HLA in healthy donors. The method was immunoSEQ multiplex PCR; TCRdb's version includes in-frame clones alone and lacks a portion of them. The profile shows roughly 250,000 clones, around 85% of them singletons. The sequencing sample was made of PBMCs. These receptors all stem from a woman aged 25 to 39 in good health and CMV-seropositive. Each CDR3 is given with its conserved first and last residue. A D gene is named only where the DNA matches it firmly. Clone size is stated in some rows and not others, as once, few, many or a class when expanded.

v_gene,abundance,d_gene,j_gene,CDR3nt,CDR3aa
TRBV6-1,.,.,TRBJ2-6,TGTGCCAGCTCATTTCCGGGTACCGGGGCCAACGTCCTGACTTTC,CASSFPGTGANVLTF
TRBV6-1,.,.,TRBJ1-5,TGTGCCAGCAGTGAAGGTCCGGGACTCAATCAGCCCCAGCATTTT,CASSEGPGLNQPQHF
TRBV5-1,once,TRBD2,TRBJ2-2,TGCGCCAGCAGCTTCCGACTAGCGTCCGGGGAGCTGTTTTTT,CASSFRLASGELFF
TRBV15,.,.,TRBJ2-5,TGTGCCACCAGTGGGGGGCGGGAGTGGGAGACCCAGTACTTC,CATSGGREWETQYF
TRBV7-6,few,TRBD1,TRBJ2-1,TGTGCCAGCAGCTTAGGTGTCGGGACAGAGGACAATGAGCAGTTCTTC,CASSLGVGTEDNEQFF
TRBV19,.,.,TRBJ1-4,TGTGCCAGTAGTATATCGGCAGGGGCTAATGAAAAACTGTTTTTT,CASSISAGANEKLFF
TRBV29-1,.,TRBD1,TRBJ1-2,TGCAGCGTTCAACAGGGGTCCGGGTATGGCTACACCTTC,CSVQQGSGYGYTF
TRBV6-1,.,.,TRBJ1-4,TGTGCCAGCATAAGAGCCCGTGCAACTAATGAAAAACTGTTTTTT,CASIRARATNEKLFF
TRBV5-1,.,.,TRBJ2-3,TGCGCCAGCAGCTTGGATCTCGGAGATACGCAGTATTTT,CASSLDLGDTQYF
TRBV28,.,.,TRBJ2-7,TGTGCCAGCAGTTTATGGGCGGGGTACGAGCAGTACTTC,CASSLWAGYEQYF
TRBV10-2,few,.,TRBJ1-5,TGCGCCAGCAGTCCCAGCCAGGTCGTGTGGCGACCTCCAAACAATCAGCCCCAGCATTTT,CASSPSQVVWRPPNNQPQHF
TRBV2,.,.,TRBJ1-1,TGTGCCAGCAGGCAGGGTCCGAACACTGAAGCTTTCTTT,CASRQGPNTEAFF
TRBV7-9,.,TRBD1,TRBJ2-7,TGTGCCAGCGGACAGGGGGCGCGGGGATCCTACGAGCAGTACTTC,CASGQGARGSYEQYF
TRBV7-3,once,.,TRBJ1-1,TGTGCCAGCAGCTTACAGGGTAACACTGAAGCTTTCTTT,CASSLQGNTEAFF
TRBV25-1,.,.,TRBJ1-1,TGTGCCAGCAGTGAATATTCGAGTAGAGCTTTCTTT,CASSEYSSRAFF
TRBV2,.,TRBD1,TRBJ1-2,TGTGCCAGCAGTGAAGCGAATCGACAGGGCTATGGCTACACCTTC,CASSEANRQGYGYTF
TRBV15,.,TRBD1,TRBJ2-7,TGTGCCACCAGCACAGGGGGCGCCGGGACAGGGGATGAGCAGTACTTC,CATSTGGAGTGDEQYF
TRBV29-1,.,.,TRBJ2-1,TGCAGCGTTCGGGATAGCTCCTACAATGAGCAGTTCTTC,CSVRDSSYNEQFF
TRBV30,.,.,TRBJ1-4,TGTGCCTGGAGTGTAAGGCAGGGCTCGAATGAAAAACTGTTTTTT,CAWSVRQGSNEKLFF
TRBV19,.,TRBD1,TRBJ2-3,TGTGCCAGTAGTGCCAAGGGGACAGGGAAGGATACGCAGTATTTT,CASSAKGTGKDTQYF
TRBV4-1,once,.,TRBJ1-1,TGCGCCAGCAGCCAAGAGCGGGGCGGAACTGAAGCTTTCTTT,CASSQERGGTEAFF
TRBV2,.,TRBD1,TRBJ1-1,TGTGCCAGCAGGGACAGGGCGAGCACTGAAGCTTTCTTT,CASRDRASTEAFF
TRBV5-1,.,.,TRBJ2-3,TGCGCCAGCAGCTTGGCACTCCCTAGCACAGATACGCAGTATTTT,CASSLALPSTDTQYF
TRBV28,.,.,TRBJ2-7,TGTGCCAGCAGTTTATCGGAGGCTGTAGTCTACGAGCAGTACTTC,CASSLSEAVVYEQYF
TRBV7-3,.,.,TRBJ2-7,TGTGCCAGCAGCTTAAATTACGGGAACGAGCAGTACTTC,CASSLNYGNEQYF
TRBV28,.,.,TRBJ1-2,TGTGCCAGCAGTTTATTTACCCTGGCAGGTAACTATGGCTACACCTTC,CASSLFTLAGNYGYTF
TRBV9,.,.,TRBJ1-1,TGTGCCAGCAGCGTAGTTACGGGGGGTGAAGCTTTCTTT,CASSVVTGGEAFF
TRBV28,.,.,TRBJ2-3,TGTGCCAGCAGTGCAGGGGCCTCCCTCACAGATACGCAGTATTTT,CASSAGASLTDTQYF
TRBV9,.,TRBD2,TRBJ2-1,TGTGCCAGCAGCGTTTGGGTAGCGGGAGGACTGGACAATGAGCAGTTCTTC,CASSVWVAGGLDNEQFF
TRBV11-3,.,.,TRBJ2-7,TGTGCCAGCAGCTTAGGGGGGGATTCCTACGAGCAGTACTTC,CASSLGGDSYEQYF
TRBV29-1,.,.,TRBJ1-4,TGCAGCGTCCTCACTGCAACTAATGAAAAACTGTTTTTT,CSVLTATNEKLFF
TRBV7-2,.,TRBD2,TRBJ2-7,TGTGCCAGCAGCTTAGGGGGGACTAGCGGTTACGAGCAGTACTTC,CASSLGGTSGYEQYF
TRBV27,.,TRBD2,TRBJ2-1,TGTGCCAGCAGTCCCCTTTTGATAGCGGGATCCAATGAGCAGTTCTTC,CASSPLLIAGSNEQFF
TRBV5-1,.,TRBD1,TRBJ1-4,TGCGCCAGCAGCCTTACAGGGGAGGCGGCAACTGAAAAACTGTTTTTT,CASSLTGEAATEKLFF
TRBV7-9,.,TRBD1,TRBJ2-2,TGTGCCAGCAGCTTCGGACAGGGCCACGGGGAGCTGTTTTTT,CASSFGQGHGELFF
TRBV5-6,.,.,TRBJ2-5,TGTGCCAGCAGCTGGGCAGGGCAAGAGACCCAGTACTTC,CASSWAGQETQYF
TRBV11-2,.,TRBD1,TRBJ2-2,TGTGCCGGACGACAGGGCCCGAACACCGGGGAGCTGTTTTTT,CAGRQGPNTGELFF